The present T cell receptor (beta chain) was sequenced within a study of T cells in Graves' hyperthyroidism and ophthalmopathy. Trimming removed 5 bases at V and 1 base at J, with 11 bases between. The CDR3 is made up of 14 amino acids. Per germline, CDR1 SNHLY and CDR2 FYNNEI. What was amplified from RNA transcripts were TCR beta CDR3 regions. HTBI primers drove first-round RT-PCR of the TCR CDR3. Via MiXCR, TCRdb re-called the multiplex PCR reads, giving one row per CDR3 protein. The sample carries nearly 600,000 distinct CDR3 sequences, about 15% recorded once. This clonotype has a count of ten or more. Its antigen is undetermined. Regarding the study as a whole: Clonotypes that were expanded in thyroid above 0.001 mostly appeared in blood too.

Diagnosis of hyperthyroidism was new in patients aged 18 to 65, and its duration was under 2 months. Lactation, pregnancy, other autoimmune disease or uncontrolled infection led to exclusion of patients. The chain uses TRBV2 and TRBJ1-1, with D possibly matching TRBD1 (6 bases). The clonotype comes from a woman aged 30 to 39 with Graves' hyperthyroidism that later progressed to Graves' ophthalmopathy. Material: blood. The CDR3 here is CASSSQGRNTEAFF. CDR3 bases: TGTGCCAGCAGTTCCCAGGGGAGGAACACTGAAGCTTTCTTT. Drawing the rest from reference TRBV2 and TRBJ1-1, the complete variable domain is EPEVTQTPSHQVTQMGQEVILRCVPISNHLYFYWYRQILGQKVEFLVSFYNNEISEKSEIFDDQFSVERPDGSNFTLKIRSTKLEDSAMYFCASSSQGRNTEAFFGQGTRLTVV.